This T cell receptor (beta chain) emerged from a study of cytomegalovirus exposure and HLA in healthy donors. Study-wide results and caveats: In most subjects, TCR beta sequences reportedly gave accurate predictions of HLA-A and HLA-B alleles. Donors belonging to an Asian-associated ancestry cluster reportedly showed fewer N-insertions in productive TCRs than the roughly 670-donor mean, according to what a later analysis found.

Primers for the PCR totalled 60 Vbeta and 13 Jbeta. Only in-frame clones appear in the TCRdb table, and some are missing; sequencing was by immunoSEQ multiplex PCR. The sample carries 270,000 or so clones, about 90% recorded once. Germline lookup yields CDR1 MRHNA and CDR2 SNTAGT. Trimming removed 4 bases from V and 7 bases from J; junction bases left unmatched: 8. The CDR3 spans 15 residues. This clone was seen once. Its specificity is unknown. The chain has TRBV6-4 and TRBJ2-1; 9 nucleotides match TRBD2. This clonotype originated in a girl aged 2-10 years in good health and CMV-seronegative. Input material: PBMCs. CDR3 protein: CASSVSREGPNEQFF. The CDR3 DNA reads TGTGCCAGCAGTGTCTCGCGGGAGGGCCCAAATGAGCAGTTCTTC.